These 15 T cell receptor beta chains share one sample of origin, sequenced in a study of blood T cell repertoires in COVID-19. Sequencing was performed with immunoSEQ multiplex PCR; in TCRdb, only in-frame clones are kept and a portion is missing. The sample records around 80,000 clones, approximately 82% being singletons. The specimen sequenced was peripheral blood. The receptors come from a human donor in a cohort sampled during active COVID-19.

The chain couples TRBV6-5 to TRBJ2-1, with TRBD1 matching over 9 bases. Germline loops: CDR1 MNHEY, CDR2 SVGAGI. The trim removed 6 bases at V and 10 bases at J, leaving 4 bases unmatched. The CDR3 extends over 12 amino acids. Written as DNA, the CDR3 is TGTGCCAGCAGACAGGGGGCTTTGGAGCAGTTCTTC. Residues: CASRQGALEQFF.

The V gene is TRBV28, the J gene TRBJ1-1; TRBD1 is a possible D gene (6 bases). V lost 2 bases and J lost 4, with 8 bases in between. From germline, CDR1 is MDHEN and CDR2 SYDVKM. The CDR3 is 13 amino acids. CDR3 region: CASSLTTGTEAFF. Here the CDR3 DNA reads TGTGCCAGCAGTTTAACGACAGGCACTGAAGCTTTCTTT.

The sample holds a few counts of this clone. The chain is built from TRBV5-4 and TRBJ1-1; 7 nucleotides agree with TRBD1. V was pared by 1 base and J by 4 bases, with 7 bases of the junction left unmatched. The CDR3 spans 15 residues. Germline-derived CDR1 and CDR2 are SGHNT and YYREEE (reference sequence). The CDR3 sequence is CASSLQGGAVTEAFF. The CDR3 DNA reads TGTGCCAGCAGCTTGCAAGGGGGCGCGGTCACTGAAGCTTTCTTT.

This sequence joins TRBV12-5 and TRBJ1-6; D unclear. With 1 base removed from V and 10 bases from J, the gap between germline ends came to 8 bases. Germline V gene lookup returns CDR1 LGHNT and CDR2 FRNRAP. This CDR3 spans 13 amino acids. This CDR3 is CASGLEAGSPLHF. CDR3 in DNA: TGTGCTAGTGGTTTGGAAGCGGGCTCACCCCTCCACTTT.

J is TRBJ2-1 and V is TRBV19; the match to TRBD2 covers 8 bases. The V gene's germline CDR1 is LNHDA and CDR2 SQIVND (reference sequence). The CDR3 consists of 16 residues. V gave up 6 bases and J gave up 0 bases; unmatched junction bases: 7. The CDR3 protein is CASRSGGDSSYNEQFF. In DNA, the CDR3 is TGTGCCAGTAGAAGCGGGGGTGACAGCTCCTACAATGAGCAGTTCTTC.

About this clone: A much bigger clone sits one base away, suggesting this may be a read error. CDR3 nucleotide sequence: TGTGCCAGCAGTGACCAGGCCGCGGGAGAGAATAATGAGCAGTTCTTC. Protein sequence: CASSDQAAGENNEQFF. The chain is built from TRBV6-4 and TRBJ2-1, with 7 positions matching TRBD2. Germline trimming cut 2 bases from V and 7 bases from J; bases unmatched to any gene: 11. The CDR3 is 16 residues long. The V gene's germline CDR1 is MRHNA and CDR2 SNTAGT.

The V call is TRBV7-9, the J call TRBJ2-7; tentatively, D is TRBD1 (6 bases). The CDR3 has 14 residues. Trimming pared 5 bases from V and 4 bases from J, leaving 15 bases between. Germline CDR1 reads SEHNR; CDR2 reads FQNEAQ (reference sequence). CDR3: CASSDQQGTYEQYF. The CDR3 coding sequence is TGTGCCAGCAGCGACCAACAGGGAACTTACGAGCAGTACTTC.

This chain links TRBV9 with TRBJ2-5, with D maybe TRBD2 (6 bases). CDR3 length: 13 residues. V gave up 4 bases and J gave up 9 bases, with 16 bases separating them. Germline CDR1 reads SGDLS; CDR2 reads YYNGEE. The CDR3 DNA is TGTGCCAGCAGCTCCAACCGCGGGGAGGCCCAGTACTTC. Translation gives CASSSNRGEAQYF.

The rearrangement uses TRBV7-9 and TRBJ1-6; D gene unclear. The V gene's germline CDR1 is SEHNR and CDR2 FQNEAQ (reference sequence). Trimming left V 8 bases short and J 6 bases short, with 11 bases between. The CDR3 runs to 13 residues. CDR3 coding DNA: TGTGCCAGCCACCGCGGGATTAATTCACCCCTCCACTTT. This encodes CASHRGINSPLHF.

The CDR3 nucleotides are TGCAGCGTCTGGGAGATCTTAGCTTTCTTT. This codes for CSVWEILAFF. V and J are TRBV29-1 and TRBJ1-1; no clear D gene. This CDR3 spans 10 amino acids. V lost 6 bases, J lost 10 bases, and 12 bases lay in between. Looked up from germline, CDR1 is SQVTM and CDR2 is ANQGSEA.

CDR3 sequence reads: CASSLGTETYEQYF. DNA for the CDR3: TGTGCCAGCAGCCTGGGGACAGAGACCTACGAGCAGTACTTC. The chain links TRBV3-1 (or the pseudogene TRBV3-2) to TRBJ2-7; 7 nucleotides align to TRBD1. Unmatched junction bases numbered 5, after V lost 4 bases and J lost 2 bases. CDR3 length equals 14 residues. Germline V CDR1 and CDR2: LGHDT, YNNKEL (reference sequence).

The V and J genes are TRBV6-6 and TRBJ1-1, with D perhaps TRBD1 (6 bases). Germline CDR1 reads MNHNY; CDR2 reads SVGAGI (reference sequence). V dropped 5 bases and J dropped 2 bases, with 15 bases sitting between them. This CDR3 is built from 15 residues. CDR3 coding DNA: TGTGCCAGCAGTAGGGGGGGGGAAGAAAACACTGAAGCTTTCTTT. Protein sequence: CASSRGGEENTEAFF.

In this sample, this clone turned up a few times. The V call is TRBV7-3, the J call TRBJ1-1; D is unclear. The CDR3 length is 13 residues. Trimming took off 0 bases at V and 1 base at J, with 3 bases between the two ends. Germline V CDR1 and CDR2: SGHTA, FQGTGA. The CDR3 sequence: CASSLTWNTEAFF. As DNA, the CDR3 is TGTGCCAGCAGCTTAACCTGGAACACTGAAGCTTTCTTT. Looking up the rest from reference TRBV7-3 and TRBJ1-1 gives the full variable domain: GAGVSQTPSNKVTEKGKYVELRCDPISGHTALYWYRQSLGQGPEFLIYFQGTGAADDSGLPNDRFFAVRPEGSVSTLKIQRTERGDSAVYLCASSLTWNTEAFFGQGTRLTVV.

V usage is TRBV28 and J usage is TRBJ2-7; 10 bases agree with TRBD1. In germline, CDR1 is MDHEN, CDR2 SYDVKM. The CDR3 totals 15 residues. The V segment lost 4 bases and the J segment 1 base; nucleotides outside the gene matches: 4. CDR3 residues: CASSSGQGTSYEQYF. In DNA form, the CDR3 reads TGTGCCAGCAGTTCGGGACAGGGGACATCCTACGAGCAGTACTTC.

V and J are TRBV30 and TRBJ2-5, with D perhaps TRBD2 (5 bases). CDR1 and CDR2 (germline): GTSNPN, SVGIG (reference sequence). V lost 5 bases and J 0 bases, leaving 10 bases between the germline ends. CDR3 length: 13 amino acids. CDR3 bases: TGTGCCTGGTCCCGGAGGAACCAAGAGACCCAGTACTTC. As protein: CAWSRRNQETQYF.